Shown below are 15 T cell receptor beta chains from a single sample sequenced in a study of human T cells and chemical hapten exposure. Time point denoted: patch test 1, 2 weeks after DPC sensitization. As to treatment: therapeutic diphenylcyclopropenone sensitization with weekly scalp DPC. MiXCR was run by TCRdb on the RACE reads, yielding one entry per CDR3 protein. The data contain roughly 380,000 distinct CDR3 sequences, nearly 5% of them singletons. The specimen comprised whole blood, sampled in connection with sensitization to the hapten diphenylcyclopropenone (DPC). These receptors all stem from a woman aged 45-65 years with alopecia areata. Some clones in this sample may be carry-over from other donors' samples.

The sample holds many counts of this clonotype. The chain joins TRBV12-3 or TRBV12-4 to TRBJ2-1, with no clear D. The CDR3 is made up of 13 amino acids. The germline V and J ends were trimmed by 1 base and 5 bases, with 6 bases remaining between them. CDR3 DNA sequence: TGTGCCAGCAGTTTAGTGCCTCACAATGAGCAGTTCTTC. Translated: CASSLVPHNEQFF.

This clonotype was seen more than once but under ten times. This sequence joins TRBV29-1 and TRBJ2-7; tentative D call: TRBD1 (5 bases). There are 12 residues in the CDR3. Germline V gene sequence: CDR1 SQVTM, CDR2 ANQGSEA. V was pared by 4 bases and J by 5 bases, with 12 bases between. In nucleotides, the CDR3 is TGCAGCGTTGGGGCAGGGTTCCACGAGCAGTACTTC. Amino acid sequence: CSVGAGFHEQYF.

This clonotype was counted at least ten times. V is TRBV3-1 and J is TRBJ1-1; no firm D call. V was pared by 2 bases and J by 1 base, with 8 bases between. CDR1 and CDR2 from the germline V gene are LGHDT and YNNKEL (reference sequence). The CDR3 loop spans 14 amino acids. Written as DNA, the CDR3 is TGTGCCAGCAGCCAACCCGGGAGGAACACTGAAGCTTTCTTT. This gives the protein CASSQPGRNTEAFF.

This clonotype was counted a few times. The chain recombines TRBV28 with TRBJ2-7; 9 nucleotides align to TRBD2. The J segment lost 7 bases and the V segment lost 8 bases, leaving 15 bases of the junction unmatched. The germline V gene has CDR1 MDHEN and CDR2 SYDVKM. CDR3 size: 15 residues. The DNA for the CDR3 is TGTGCCAGCTACCGAAGGCGGGAGGGACCGGGAGAGCAGTACTTC. This sequence encodes CASYRRREGPGEQYF. The variable domain in full, with the rest retrieved from reference TRBV28 and TRBJ2-7, is DVKVTQSSRYLVKRTGEKVFLECVQDMDHENMFWYRQDPGLGLRLIYFSYDVKMKEKGDIPEGYSVSREKKERFSLILESASTNQTSMYLCASYRRREGPGEQYFGPGTRLTVT.

This clonotype was picked up a small number of times. The chain joins TRBV5-1 to TRBJ1-1; D unresolved. Germline CDR1 reads SGHRS; CDR2 reads YFSETQ. V was pared by 0 bases and J by 7 bases, with 13 bases between. This CDR3 has 14 residues. The CDR3 sequence: CASSLEGVGSEAFF. The CDR3 region has the DNA TGCGCCAGCAGCTTGGAGGGAGTAGGGAGTGAAGCTTTCTTT.

This clonotype was observed many times. The chain links TRBV27 to TRBJ1-6; tentatively, D is TRBD1 (6 bases). V shed 3 bases and J shed 7 bases, with 10 bases lying between them. CDR1 and CDR2 (germline): MNHEY, SMNVEV (reference sequence). CDR3 size: 14 residues. CDR3 coding DNA: TGTGCCAGCAGTTTTCGGGGGCCGAATTCACCCCTCCACTTT. Protein: CASSFRGPNSPLHF.

In its sample, this clonotype was seen many times. This chain joins TRBV28 and TRBJ2-7; tentatively, D is TRBD2 (6 bases). The V end lost 2 bases, the J end lost 7 bases, and 12 bases lay between the germline ends. This CDR3 is built from 13 residues. Per germline, CDR1 MDHEN and CDR2 SYDVKM. Here the CDR3 reads CASSLGMEGEQYF. Written as DNA, the CDR3 is TGTGCCAGCAGTTTAGGGATGGAGGGAGAGCAGTACTTC.

This clonotype showed up many times. The chain links TRBV29-1 to TRBJ1-1; the D gene is possibly TRBD1 (5 bases). The CDR3 runs 11 residues. V was shortened by 8 bases and J by 4 bases, with 11 bases between the two germline ends. CDR1 and CDR2 (germline): SQVTM, ANQGSEA. The CDR3 DNA is TGCAGCCGGGGGGAGGGCACTGAAGCTTTCTTT. It codes for CSRGEGTEAFF.

This clonotype was seen repeatedly, ten times or more. The chain has TRBV20-1 and TRBJ1-2; possible D gene TRBD1, 5 bases. The V gene's germline CDR1 is DFQATT and CDR2 SNEGSKA (reference sequence). Trimming shortened V by 6 bases and J by 8 bases, and 19 bases separated the two germline ends. This CDR3 has 13 residues. CDR3 coding DNA: TGCAGTGCCCCGCACGATAGGACAATAGGCTACACCTTC. As protein: CSAPHDRTIGYTF.

This clonotype has a count of ten or more. J is TRBJ1-5 and V is TRBV4-3; D ambiguous. The V end lost 2 bases, the J end lost 4 bases, and 9 bases lay between the germline ends. Germline lookup yields CDR1 LGHNA and CDR2 YSLEER. The CDR3 loop spans 14 amino acids. The chain's CDR3 is CASSQYNGNQPQHF. The CDR3 nucleotides read TGCGCCAGCAGCCAATATAATGGGAATCAGCCCCAGCATTTT.

This clonotype appeared many times. The chain employs TRBV6-2 or TRBV6-3 and TRBJ1-2; tentative D call: TRBD1 (6 bases). The germline V gene has CDR1 MNHEY and CDR2 SVGEGT. This CDR3 is built from 14 residues. Between the trimmed V and J ends, which lost 4 bases and 8 bases, there was a span of 17 bases. CDR3 amino acids: CASSSPGRGGGYTF. The CDR3 coding sequence is TGTGCCAGCAGTTCCCCGGGAAGGGGGGGCGGCTACACCTTC.

V usage is TRBV5-1 and J usage is TRBJ2-6, with 7 bases identical to TRBD1. V trimming: 4 bases; J trimming: 0 bases; junction bases outside the gene matches: 7. Germline-derived CDR1 and CDR2 are SGHRS and YFSETQ. The CDR3 runs 17 residues. The CDR3 loop reads CASSVMDRRSGANVLTF. In DNA form, the CDR3 reads TGCGCCAGCAGCGTAATGGACAGGCGCTCTGGGGCCAACGTCCTGACTTTC.

This clonotype was found many times. The V and J genes are TRBV18 and TRBJ2-3; 11 nucleotides match TRBD1. Germline lookup yields CDR1 KGHSH and CDR2 LQKENI. This CDR3 has 14 amino acids. The V gene end was trimmed by 5 bases and the J gene end by 5 bases; junction bases not matched to a gene: 3. CDR3 amino acids: CASSDGTGGDTQYF. The CDR3 DNA follows: TGTGCCAGCTCAGACGGGACAGGGGGAGATACGCAGTATTTT.

The chain recombines TRBV7-2 with TRBJ2-5, with D maybe TRBD2 (6 bases). Germline CDR1 is SGHTA and CDR2 is FQGNSA. The CDR3 contains 14 residues. V was pared by 5 bases and J by 1 base, with 11 bases between. The CDR3: CASSPGLFQETQYF. The CDR3 DNA is TGTGCCAGCAGCCCGGGACTGTTCCAAGAGACCCAGTACTTC.

At least ten counts were recorded for this clonotype. The chain recombines TRBV7-9 with TRBJ1-5; D is undetermined. V was clipped by 6 bases and J by 5 bases, with 11 bases between them. CDR1 is SEHNR, CDR2 FQNEAQ, per germline (reference sequence). This CDR3 is 13 amino acids long. CDR3 protein: CASSLGADQPQHF. The CDR3 nucleotides read TGTGCCAGCAGTTTGGGCGCAGATCAGCCCCAGCATTTT.